The following is a T cell receptor beta chain sequence with its context. Its antigen is currently unknown. Orbital computed tomography, thyroid ultrasound, TRAb, serum thyroxine and clinical symptoms formed the basis of diagnosis. The sample comes from a study of Graves' ophthalmopathy and Graves' hyperthyroidism. The study, taken as a whole, reports: The majority of expanded thyroid clonotypes above 0.001 frequency also occurred in blood.

The study amplified TCR beta CDR3 regions using RNA transcripts. Scientists carried out first-round RT-PCR using HTBI primers and then a second-round multiplex PCR. TCRdb fed the multiplex PCR reads into MiXCR, producing one record per CDR3 protein. Among around 600,000 distinct CDR3 sequences, over 40% were seen once, and the ten largest hold roughly 3.5%. In germline, CDR1 is SQVTM, CDR2 ANQGSEA. CDR3 length: 12 amino acids. This chain joins TRBV29-1 and TRBJ2-7; TRBD1 matches 7 bases. The assigned J gene may be wrong: the sequence end matches TRBJ2-1 better. This clonotype was obtained from an adult man with Graves' ophthalmopathy. Sequencing was carried out using peripheral blood. The CDR3 DNA is TGCAGCGCTTCTGAGGGGGCGGGCGAGCAGTTCTTC. Encoded protein: CSASEGAGEQFF.